The source of this T cell receptor beta chain is a study of T cell repertoires in cytomegalovirus infection. Study-level results: Dominating the ex vivo response were HLA-C-restricted CMV-specific TCR beta clonotypes.

V trimming: 3 bases; J trimming: 2 bases; junction bases outside the gene matches: 1. The length of the CDR3 is 14 residues. CDR1 SGDLS and CDR2 YYNGEE come from the germline V gene. A note on this clonotype: Its antigen is currently unknown.

Each CDR3 protein gets one entry after TCRdb re-called the reads with MiXCR. There are hundreds of thousands of distinct CDR3 sequences in the sample; around 30% occur only once, and roughly an eighth lies in the top ten. This chain links TRBV9 with TRBJ1-4, with 7 nucleotides matching TRBD1. The sample was cultured CD8+ T cells from PBMCs, taken from culture after CMV antigen stimulation. This receptor was obtained from a human donor in good health (CMV status not recorded). Some clones in this sample may be carry-over from other donors' samples. The CDR3 bases are TGTGCCAGCAGCGCGACAGGGACTAATGAAAAACTGTTTTTT. Its protein product is CASSATGTNEKLFF.